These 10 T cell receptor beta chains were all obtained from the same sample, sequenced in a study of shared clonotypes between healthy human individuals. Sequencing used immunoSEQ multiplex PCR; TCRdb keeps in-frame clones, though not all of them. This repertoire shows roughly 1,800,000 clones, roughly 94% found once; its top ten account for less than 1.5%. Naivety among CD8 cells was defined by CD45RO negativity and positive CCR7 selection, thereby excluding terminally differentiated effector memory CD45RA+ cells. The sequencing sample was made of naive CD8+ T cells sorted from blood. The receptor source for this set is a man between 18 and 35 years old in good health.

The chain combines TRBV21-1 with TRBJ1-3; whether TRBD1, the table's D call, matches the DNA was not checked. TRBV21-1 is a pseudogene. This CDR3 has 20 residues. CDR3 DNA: TGTGCCAGCACAAAGCGAGGGGTGGACAGGGGAAAGGTTTCGGGAAACACCATATATTTT. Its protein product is CASTKRGVDRGKVSGNTIYF.

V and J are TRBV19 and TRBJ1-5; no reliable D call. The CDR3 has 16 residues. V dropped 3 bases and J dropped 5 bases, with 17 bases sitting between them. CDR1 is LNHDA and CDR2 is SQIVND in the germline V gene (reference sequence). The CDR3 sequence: CASSIVHPRPDQPQHF. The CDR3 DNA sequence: TGTGCCAGTAGTATTGTTCACCCAAGGCCCGATCAGCCCCAGCATTTT.

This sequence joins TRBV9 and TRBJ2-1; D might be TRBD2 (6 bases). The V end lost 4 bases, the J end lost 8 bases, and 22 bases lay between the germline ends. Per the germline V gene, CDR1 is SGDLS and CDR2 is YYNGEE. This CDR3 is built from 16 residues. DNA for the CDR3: TGTGCCAGCAGCTTCATCCGAGAGGGAGGCCGGGATGAGCAGTTCTTC. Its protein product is CASSFIREGGRDEQFF.

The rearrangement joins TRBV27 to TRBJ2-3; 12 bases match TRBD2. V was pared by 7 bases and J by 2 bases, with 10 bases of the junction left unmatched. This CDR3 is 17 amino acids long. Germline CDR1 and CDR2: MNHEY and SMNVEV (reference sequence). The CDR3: CASNKWASGGATDTQYF. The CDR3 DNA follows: TGTGCCAGCAATAAATGGGCTAGCGGGGGGGCCACAGATACGCAGTATTTT.

The CDR3 sequence: CASSPSGGLETQYF. CDR3 sequence (DNA): TGTGCCAGCAGTCCCTCGGGTGGGTTGGAGACCCAGTACTTC. V usage is TRBV28 and J usage is TRBJ2-5; D gene unclear. This CDR3 has 14 amino acids. The V end was cut by 5 bases, the J end by 5 bases, with 15 bases between. Germline CDR1 MDHEN, CDR2 SYDVKM.

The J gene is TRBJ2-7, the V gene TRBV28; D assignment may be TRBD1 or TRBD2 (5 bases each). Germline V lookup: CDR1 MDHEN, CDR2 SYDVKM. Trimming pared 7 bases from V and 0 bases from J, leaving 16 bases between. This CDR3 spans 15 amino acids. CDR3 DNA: TGTGCCAGCACCGAGGTGGGGGACGGCTCCTACGAGCAGTACTTC. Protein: CASTEVGDGSYEQYF. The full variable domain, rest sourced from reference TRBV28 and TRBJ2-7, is DVKVTQSSRYLVKRTGEKVFLECVQDMDHENMFWYRQDPGLGLRLIYFSYDVKMKEKGDIPEGYSVSREKKERFSLILESASTNQTSMYLCASTEVGDGSYEQYFGPGTRLTVT.

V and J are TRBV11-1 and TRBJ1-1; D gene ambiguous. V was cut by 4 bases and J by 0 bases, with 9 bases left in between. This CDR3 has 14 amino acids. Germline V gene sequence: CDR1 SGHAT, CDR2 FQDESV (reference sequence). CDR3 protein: CASSSSFMNTEAFF. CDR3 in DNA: TGTGCCAGCAGCTCCTCATTTATGAACACTGAAGCTTTCTTT.

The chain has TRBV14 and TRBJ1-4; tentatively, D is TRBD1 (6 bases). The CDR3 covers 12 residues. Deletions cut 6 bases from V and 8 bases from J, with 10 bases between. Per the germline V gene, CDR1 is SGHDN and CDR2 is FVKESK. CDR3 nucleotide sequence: TGTGCCAGCAGGGGGGCGAGCGAAAAACTGTTTTTT. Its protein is CASRGASEKLFF. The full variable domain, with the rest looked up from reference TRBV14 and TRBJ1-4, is EAGVTQFPSHSVIEKGQTVTLRCDPISGHDNLYWYRRVMGKEIKFLLHFVKESKQDESGMPNNRFLAERTGGTYSTLKVQPAELEDSGVYFCASRGASEKLFFGSGTQLSVL.

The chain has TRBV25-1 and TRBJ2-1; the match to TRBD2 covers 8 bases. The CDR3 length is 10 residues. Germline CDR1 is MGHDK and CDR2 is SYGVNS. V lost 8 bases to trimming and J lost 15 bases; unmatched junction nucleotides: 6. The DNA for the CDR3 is TGTGCCAGCCGTAGGCGGGGGGCGTTCTTC. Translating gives CASRRRGAFF. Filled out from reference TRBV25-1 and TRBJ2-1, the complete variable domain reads EADIYQTPRYLVIGTGKKITLECSQTMGHDKMYWYQQDPGMELHLIHYSYGVNSTEKGDLSSESTVSRIRTEHFPLTLESARPSHTSQYLCASRRRGAFFGPGTRLTVL.

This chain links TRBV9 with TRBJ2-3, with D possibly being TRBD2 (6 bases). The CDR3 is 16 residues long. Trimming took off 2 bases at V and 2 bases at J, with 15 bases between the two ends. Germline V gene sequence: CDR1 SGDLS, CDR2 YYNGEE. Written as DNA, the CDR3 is TGTGCCAGCAGCGTCCTCCGGGACTGGGACACAGATACGCAGTATTTT. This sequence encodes CASSVLRDWDTDTQYF.